Listed below are T cell receptor beta chains from one sample, sequenced in a study of blood T cell repertoires in COVID-19. The protocol was immunoSEQ multiplex PCR, while the TCRdb copy is restricted to in-frame clones and leaves out a portion. The repertoire includes 150,000 to 200,000 clones, roughly 91% of them detected once, and 6% sits in the top ten. Sequencing was carried out using peripheral blood. The receptors were sampled from a man aged 40-49 years with active or convalescent COVID-19. CDR3s include the opening cysteine and the closing phenylalanine or tryptophan.

CDR3	J	V
CASSYRRQETQYF	TRBJ2-5	TRBV27
CASSTGTGEGYEQYF	TRBJ2-7	TRBV6-5
CASSLVGDTRIYGYTF	TRBJ1-2	TRBV11-3
CASGTSETIDTQYF	TRBJ2-3	TRBV2
CASRATGGSRSGYTF	TRBJ1-2	TRBV28
CASSTQANYGYTF	TRBJ1-2	TRBV2
CASSYTGGNQPQHF	TRBJ1-5	TRBV5-1
CASSFGQGRTGELFF	TRBJ2-2	TRBV5-1
CASSSRGGYQPQHF	TRBJ1-5	TRBV5-5
CASSYTAGYEQYF	TRBJ2-7	TRBV6-5
CASSYSGSGRNIQYF	TRBJ2-4	TRBV6-5
CASSTRGTGGKTQYF	TRBJ2-5	TRBV27
CASSASGTGAPNTEAFF	TRBJ1-1	TRBV9
CASSSRLSSGNTIYF	TRBJ1-3	TRBV27
CASGLDRDRHYEQYF	TRBJ2-7	TRBV12-5
CASSLHSQYTGELFF	TRBJ2-2	TRBV7-2
CASSPRTDTGELFF	TRBJ2-2	TRBV27
CASSENRAGANVLTF	TRBJ2-6	TRBV6-1
CASSREDNQPQHF	TRBJ1-5	TRBV9
CASSVTGTGGGNTIYF	TRBJ1-3	TRBV7-9
CAIRVDRGPGNTIYF	TRBJ1-3	TRBV10-3
CASRHNREFIYTF	TRBJ1-2	TRBV3-1/TRBV3-2
CASRGQQGNTEAFF	TRBJ1-1	TRBV2
CASSARDYRANEQYF	TRBJ2-7	TRBV9
CASSIMGPQPQHF	TRBJ1-5	TRBV19
CSVEVGREAFF	TRBJ1-1	TRBV29-1
CASSIVTGQDTEAFF	TRBJ1-1	TRBV19
CASTGGDTGELFF	TRBJ2-2	TRBV5-1
CASRLGTSGRTFGEQYF	TRBJ2-7	TRBV3-1/TRBV3-2
CASSPYGREQYF	TRBJ2-7	TRBV23-1
CASRENQPQHF	TRBJ1-5	TRBV28
CASSPRMSSGNTIYF	TRBJ1-3	TRBV19
CASSPKSGGAGEQFF	TRBJ2-1	TRBV7-7
CATSEGQGNYGYTF	TRBJ1-2	TRBV24-1
CATSRKTSGSYEQYF	TRBJ2-7	TRBV15
CASSLWAGVLTDTQYF	TRBJ2-3	TRBV5-5
CASSPRWGLKNIQYF	TRBJ2-4	TRBV6-5
CASSRGTSIQIRDEQYF	TRBJ2-7	TRBV4-1
CASAKLGGAEGYTF	TRBJ1-2	TRBV6-5
CASNPTTRREKLFF	TRBJ1-4	TRBV6-5
CASSLSPVPYYEQYF	TRBJ2-7	TRBV7-2
CASSYSRGGVYNEQFF	TRBJ2-1	TRBV6-5
CASSLPGAYEQYF	TRBJ2-7	TRBV7-9
CASSLGVYEQYF	TRBJ2-7	TRBV7-9
CASSTSGTSGAKNIQYF	TRBJ2-4	TRBV19
CASRGHPNTEAFF	TRBJ1-1	TRBV27
CASSSRGKLADTQYF	TRBJ2-3	TRBV2
CASSVESGRVTGELFF	TRBJ2-2	TRBV9
CAWSVGRGYTEAFF	TRBJ1-1	TRBV30
CASSLVVPGLTTEAFF	TRBJ1-1	TRBV13
CASSARDRSTEAFF	TRBJ1-1	TRBV18
CASSQDPGGRAYNEQFF	TRBJ2-1	TRBV4-2
CASSRGQAYEQYF	TRBJ2-7	TRBV28
CASSDSRDGGETQYF	TRBJ2-5	TRBV6-4
CASSSSGAFGGLAGYEQYF	TRBJ2-7	TRBV28
CASSWDRAGYTF	TRBJ1-2	TRBV11-3
CASSPAGGGRELFF	TRBJ2-2	TRBV7-2
CASSVAGTGDWTGELFF	TRBJ2-2	TRBV9